This T cell receptor beta chain was profiled in a study of shared clonotypes between healthy human individuals. Study-level findings and limits: Larger estimated richness was generally recorded for naive subsets relative to memory subsets. The authors expected sequencing depth to affect clonotype sharing among donors. Generation probabilities were higher for clonotypes shared across all four sorted-subset donors than for unshared ones.

V lost 2 bases to trimming and J lost 2 bases, with 10 bases between them. CDR1 and CDR2 (germline): MNHNS, SASEGT. The CDR3 consists of 14 residues. Measured with immunoSEQ multiplex PCR; TCRdb has only the in-frame clones, and not every one. The repertoire holds about 2 million clones, with less than 95% as singletons. Naive CD8 cells lacked CD45RO and underwent positive selection for CCR7, leaving out terminally differentiated effector memory CD45RA+ cells. This clone was counted once. Its target is unknown. The J gene is TRBJ2-7, the V gene TRBV6-1; D is perhaps TRBD1 (5 bases). Sequencing used naive CD8+ T cells sorted from blood. This clonotype was sampled from a man aged 18 to 30 in good health. DNA of the CDR3: TGTGCCAGCAGTGAAATGGGGCCCGCCTACGAGCAGTACTTC. Protein: CASSEMGPAYEQYF.